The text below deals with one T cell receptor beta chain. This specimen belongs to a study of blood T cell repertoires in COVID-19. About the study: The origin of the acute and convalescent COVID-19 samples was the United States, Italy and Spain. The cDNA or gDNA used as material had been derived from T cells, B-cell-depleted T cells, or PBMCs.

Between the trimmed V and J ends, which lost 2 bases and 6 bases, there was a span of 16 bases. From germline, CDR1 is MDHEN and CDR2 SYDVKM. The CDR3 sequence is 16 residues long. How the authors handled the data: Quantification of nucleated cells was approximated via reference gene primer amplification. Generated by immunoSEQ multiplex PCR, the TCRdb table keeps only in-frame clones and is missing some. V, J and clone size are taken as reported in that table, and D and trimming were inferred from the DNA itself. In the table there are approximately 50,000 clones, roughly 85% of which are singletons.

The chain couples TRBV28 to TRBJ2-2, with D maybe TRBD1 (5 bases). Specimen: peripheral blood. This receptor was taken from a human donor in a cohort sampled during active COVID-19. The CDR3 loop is CASSLRRRKGPGELFF. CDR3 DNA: TGTGCCAGCAGTTTAAGGCGAAGGAAGGGGCCCGGGGAGCTGTTTTTT.